The T cell receptor beta chain described here comes from a study of blood T cell repertoires in COVID-19 (dated by TCRdb to 2018 to 2021). Background for the entire study: Collaborator samples came from the United States, Italy and Spain and covered acute and convalescent phases of COVID-19. The material from the prospective study consisted of cDNA or gDNA derived from T cells, B-cell-depleted T cells, or PBMCs. HLA class I and class II types, where available, came from metadata supplied by the sample provider rather than from assay-based typing. The dataset comprised deeply sampled blood TCRbeta repertoires from subjects exposed to, actively infected with, or recovered from COVID-19. Nearly every sample came with metadata listing a de-identified subject ID, COVID-19 status, age in years and sex. The repertoires were released in a freely available public database intended as a resource for research on the immune response to SARS-CoV-2. The samples were drawn from the first 160 participants of the ongoing ImmuneRACE study and from 950 to 1,500 subjects provided by 6 global collaborators. What the study reported, not specific to this receptor: How much clinical and demographic metadata was included differed by source and by participant, and the metadata was provided uncurated.

The CDR3 contains 12 residues, cysteine and phenylalanine counted. Only the CDR3 part of the read is kept: 36 bases, read in frame from the first base. CDR1 and CDR2 are drawn from the germline V gene: ENHRY, SYGVKD. Enrolling through a virtual design, the prospective study's participants ranged in age from roughly 18 to 90 years and lived across some 23 United States geographic areas. In the prospective study, participants were assigned to cohorts based on the clinical history participants reported in a screening survey and a study questionnaire. Exposed participants had been in contact with someone with a PCR-confirmed or clinician-diagnosed COVID-19 case within 2 weeks of study entry. In the prospective study, mobile phlebotomists collected whole blood, serum and a nasopharyngeal or oropharyngeal swab from each participant. Additional blood draws and questionnaires over a 2-month period could optionally be provided by prospective study participants. Prospective study blood samples were shipped either frozen or at room temperature before DNA extraction.

For this clone: Its binding antigen is unknown. At one of its ends the junction is not consistent with the germline gene, which may arise from a read error.

TCRbeta CDR3 regions were amplified from genomic DNA by means of the immunoSEQ Assay, a bias-controlled multiplex PCR. Under the source paper's analysis protocol: The number of nucleated cells in each sample was estimated by amplification of reference gene primers within the assay. To quantify the absolute abundance of each unique TCRbeta CDR3 rearrangement, sequence reads were collapsed and filtered. For each sample, productive Simpson clonality was calculated by taking the square root of Simpson's diversity index across productive rearrangements. TCRdb carries this immuneACCESS record with in-frame sequences only. Its versions omit some clonotypes, under half of them owing to an unresolved V gene in the studies checked, with the rest unexplained. V and J calls plus clone size are reproduced from that table; the DNA served to infer D and trimming. Within this sample are some 200,000 clones, with around 82% of them counted one time only. Of the sample, 4.8% is held by the ten largest clones.

Sequenced sample: PBMCs or T cells enriched from blood (not recorded which). The rearrangement joined TRBV10-3 to TRBJ1-1; 8 nucleotides in the junction match TRBD1. The receptor was derived from a woman aged 50 to 65 who had been exposed to COVID-19. The DNA is as follows: TGTGCCCTCAGGGGGCAGGGGGATGAAGCTTTCTTT. This yields the protein CALRGQGDEAFF.